This is a list of T cell receptor beta chains from one sample in a study of T cell changes during pregnancy in multiple sclerosis. The protocol was immunoSEQ multiplex PCR, while the TCRdb copy is restricted to in-frame clones and leaves out a portion. The data hold about 67,000 clones, with 91% observed a single time. The source material was peripheral blood, sampled in the first trimester of pregnancy. The receptors stem from a female donor with multiple sclerosis, enrolled in a pregnancy study. The CDR3 runs from the conserved cysteine through the conserved F or W. Fields, in order: J gene, clone size, V gene, D gene, CDR3 DNA, CDR3 protein. The D gene is left open where the match is weak. Only part of the rows carry a size: once, few, many, or a class if the clone is expanded.

j_gene: TRBJ2-7
abundance: .
v_gene: TRBV7-2
d_gene: TRBD2
CDR3nt: TGTGCCAGCAGCTTACGGGCGGGGGGATCTTACGAGCAGTACTTC
CDR3aa: CASSLRAGGSYEQYF

j_gene: TRBJ2-1
abundance: .
v_gene: TRBV10-2
d_gene: TRBD1
CDR3nt: TGCGCCAGCAGTATTGGAACAGGGGGCTATGAGCAGTTCTTC
CDR3aa: CASSIGTGGYEQFF

j_gene: TRBJ2-7
abundance: .
v_gene: TRBV11-2
d_gene: .
CDR3nt: TGTGCCAGCAGCTTGGGGCCCTACTACGAGCAGTACTTC
CDR3aa: CASSLGPYYEQYF

j_gene: TRBJ2-3
abundance: few
v_gene: TRBV14
d_gene: TRBD2
CDR3nt: TGTGCCAGCAGCCCACGACTAGCGGGGGCCACAGATACGCAGTATTTT
CDR3aa: CASSPRLAGATDTQYF

j_gene: TRBJ1-2
abundance: .
v_gene: TRBV12-2
d_gene: .
CDR3nt: TGTGCAAGTCGCTTAGAGGCGGGAGGGGGGGGCTACACCTTC
CDR3aa: CASRLEAGGGGYTF

j_gene: TRBJ1-1
abundance: .
v_gene: TRBV30
d_gene: .
CDR3nt: TGTGCCTGGAGTGTAAGCCCTCCCCCTTTCCCGAACACTGAAGCTTTCTTT
CDR3aa: CAWSVSPPPFPNTEAFF

j_gene: TRBJ2-7
abundance: .
v_gene: TRBV5-1
d_gene: .
CDR3nt: TGCGCCAGCAGCTTGGAACAGGGTAGAGACGAGCAGTACTTC
CDR3aa: CASSLEQGRDEQYF

j_gene: TRBJ1-2
abundance: .
v_gene: TRBV9
d_gene: TRBD1
CDR3nt: TGTGCCAGCAGCGCAGGGGACAGGGGAACTAACTATGGCTACACCTTC
CDR3aa: CASSAGDRGTNYGYTF

j_gene: TRBJ2-1
abundance: .
v_gene: TRBV6-6
d_gene: TRBD2
CDR3nt: TGTGCCAGCAGTTATGGAGCGGGGGACTACAATGAGCAGTTCTTC
CDR3aa: CASSYGAGDYNEQFF

j_gene: TRBJ1-1
abundance: few
v_gene: TRBV7-9
d_gene: TRBD1
CDR3nt: TGTGCCAGCAGCGCCCGACAGGGCATGAACACTGAAGCTTTCTTT
CDR3aa: CASSARQGMNTEAFF

j_gene: TRBJ2-2
abundance: .
v_gene: TRBV27
d_gene: TRBD1
CDR3nt: TGTGCCAGCAGTTTAAACAGGGGGAAGGCCGGGGAGCTGTTTTTT
CDR3aa: CASSLNRGKAGELFF

j_gene: TRBJ1-1
abundance: few
v_gene: TRBV7-2
d_gene: TRBD1
CDR3nt: TGTGCCAGCAGCTTAGTGAGGGACAGTCTGCTAGCTTTCTTT
CDR3aa: CASSLVRDSLLAFF

j_gene: TRBJ2-1
abundance: .
v_gene: TRBV28
d_gene: TRBD1
CDR3nt: TGTGCCAGCAAGGAAAGCAGGGGGCGATTCGTTGAGCAGTTCTTC
CDR3aa: CASKESRGRFVEQFF

j_gene: TRBJ2-7
abundance: .
v_gene: TRBV11-2
d_gene: TRBD2
CDR3nt: TGTGCCAGCAGCTTAGACTCTAGCGGGGGGGTCTACGAGCAGTACTTC
CDR3aa: CASSLDSSGGVYEQYF

j_gene: TRBJ1-5
abundance: .
v_gene: TRBV15
d_gene: .
CDR3nt: TGTGCCACCAGCAGTGCTAACAGGGTGGCTCAGCCCCAGCATTTT
CDR3aa: CATSSANRVAQPQHF

j_gene: TRBJ2-3
abundance: .
v_gene: TRBV10-3
d_gene: TRBD2
CDR3nt: TGTGCCATCAGTAACGCTAGCGGCCCCGCTGGGACGCAGTATTTT
CDR3aa: CAISNASGPAGTQYF